This T cell receptor (beta chain) was observed in a study of blood T cell repertoires in COVID-19. Here immunoSEQ multiplex PCR was the method, and the copy in TCRdb shows in-frame clones only, minus some. Among about 140,000 clones listed, 65% to 90% were seen once. The CDR3 has 16 amino acids. Germline V gene lookup returns CDR1 SGHVS and CDR2 FNYEAQ. The germline V and J ends were trimmed by 6 bases and 1 base, with 15 bases remaining between them. Sequencing was carried out using peripheral blood. The J gene is TRBJ2-2, the V gene TRBV7-6; D possibly corresponds to TRBD2 (6 bases). The clonotype comes from a man in his fifties or sixties with acute or convalescent COVID-19. This CDR3 is CASRASENLNTGELFF. The CDR3 DNA follows: TGTGCCAGCAGGGCTAGCGAGAATTTGAACACCGGGGAGCTGTTTTTT.